Listed below are T cell receptor beta chains from one sample, sequenced in a study of T-cell reconstitution after alpha-beta-depleted transplantation in children. TCRdb ran MiXCR on the PCR reads and lists one entry per CDR3 protein. The table records 640,000 or so distinct CDR3 sequences, 15% to 20% of them present only once. Sequences were derived from PBMCs from the stem cell graft donor, sampled from the stem cell graft. The receptors come from a human donor who donated a stem cell graft to a child with acute myeloid leukemia. Both conserved end residues are part of each CDR3. Each record gives: J gene, D gene, clone size, V gene, CDR3 protein, CDR3 DNA. A D gene is named only where the DNA matches it firmly. Size is stated for part of the rows, as once, few or many counts, or as a class when the clone is expanded.

TRBJ2-7	TRBD2	many	TRBV12-3/TRBV12-4	CASSWTGGGAVYEQYF	TGTGCCAGCAGCTGGACTGGCGGGGGGGCCGTCTACGAGCAGTACTTC
TRBJ2-3	TRBD2	few	TRBV20-1	CSALAGDTDTQYF	TGCAGTGCCCTAGCGGGGGACACAGATACGCAGTATTTT
TRBJ1-3	-	many	TRBV5-1	CASSLMTQEDGNTIYF	TGCGCCAGCAGCCTTATGACACAAGAAGATGGAAACACCATATATTTT
TRBJ1-2	-	-	TRBV25-1	CASSRETSYGYTF	TGTGCCAGCAGTAGGGAGACTTCCTATGGCTACACCTTC
TRBJ1-1	-	few	TRBV4-3	CASSEDTGPGEAFF	TGCGCCAGCAGCGAAGACACGGGTCCAGGTGAAGCTTTCTTT
TRBJ1-1	-	many	TRBV6-6	CASNSKGTEAFF	TGTGCCAGCAATTCCAAAGGGACTGAAGCTTTCTTT
TRBJ1-6	TRBD1	few	TRBV5-4	CASSLEEGTALGSPLHF	TGTGCCAGCAGCTTGGAGGAGGGGACAGCCCTGGGTTCACCCCTCCACTTT
TRBJ2-5	-	few	TRBV20-1	CSAPGSRIWQGETQYF	TGCAGTGCCCCCGGGAGTAGGATATGGCAAGGGGAGACCCAGTACTTC
TRBJ2-1	-	many	TRBV20-1	CSPLFTGEQFF	TGCAGTCCTCTGTTTACGGGTGAGCAGTTCTTC
TRBJ2-1	-	many	TRBV7-9	CASSLLVNEQFF	TGTGCCAGCAGTTTGTTAGTAAATGAGCAGTTCTTC
TRBJ2-1	TRBD1	-	TRBV13	CASSPGVGGNNEQFF	TGTGCCAGCAGCCCCGGGGTAGGGGGCAACAATGAGCAGTTCTTC
TRBJ1-1	-	many	TRBV15	CATSRDSTGLGTEAFF	TGTGCCACCAGCAGAGATAGTACAGGCCTTGGGACTGAAGCTTTCTTT
TRBJ2-2	-	-	TRBV11-2	CASSQRTGTGELFF	TGTGCCAGCAGCCAGAGAACAGGAACCGGGGAGCTGTTTTTT
TRBJ1-2	-	many	TRBV24-1	CATSPGSRTALLF	TGTGCCACCAGCCCAGGGTCCAGGACAGCCCTCCTCTTC
TRBJ2-7	-	many	TRBV29-1	CSVAGIAPYEQYF	TGCAGCGTTGCTGGGATTGCCCCCTACGAGCAGTACTTC
TRBJ1-5	TRBD1	few	TRBV18	CASSLGQGHQPQHF	TGTGCCAGCTCACTCGGACAGGGACATCAGCCCCAGCATTTT
TRBJ1-6	TRBD1	-	TRBV12-3/TRBV12-4	CATLAGGVYSPLHF	TGTGCCACCCTAGCAGGGGGCGTGTATTCACCCCTCCACTTT
TRBJ2-3	-	many	TRBV20-1	CSARETGSTDTQYF	TGCAGTGCTAGAGAAACCGGTTCCACAGATACGCAGTATTTT
TRBJ1-3	TRBD1	few	TRBV20-1	CSAGALTGTGINTIYF	TGCAGTGCTGGAGCCCTAACCGGGACAGGGATAAACACCATATATTTT
TRBJ2-3	-	-	TRBV7-2	CASSSQQGATDTQYF	TGTGCCAGCAGCTCCCAACAGGGCGCCACAGATACGCAGTATTTT
TRBJ1-5	TRBD1	few	TRBV19	CASSKTGGLNQPQHF	TGTGCCAGTAGTAAAACAGGGGGCCTAAATCAGCCCCAGCATTTT
TRBJ2-5	-	-	TRBV11-2	CASSLPGVETQYF	TGTGCCAGCAGCCTCCCAGGGGTAGAGACCCAGTACTTC
TRBJ1-5	-	many	TRBV20-1	CSAVRVLNQPQHF	TGCAGTGCAGTACGGGTCCTAAATCAGCCCCAGCATTTT
TRBJ2-5	TRBD1	few	TRBV20-1	CSASTGVLQETQYF	TGCAGTGCTAGCACAGGGGTCCTCCAAGAGACCCAGTACTTC
TRBJ2-6	-	few	TRBV27	CASSTLGLIPDSGANVLTF	TGTGCCAGCAGTACCCTGGGACTTATTCCCGACTCTGGGGCCAACGTCCTGACTTTC
TRBJ2-1	-	many	TRBV25-1	CASSESGDEQFF	TGTGCCAGCAGTGAATCGGGTGATGAGCAGTTCTTC
TRBJ1-3	-	-	TRBV12-3/TRBV12-4	CASRQTAGNTIYF	TGTGCCAGCAGACAGACAGCTGGAAACACCATATATTTT
TRBJ1-5	-	-	TRBV12-3/TRBV12-4	CASSLEGVGYSNQPQHF	TGTGCCAGCAGTTTAGAGGGGGTAGGGTATAGCAATCAGCCCCAGCATTTT
TRBJ1-1	-	-	TRBV4-1	CASSQLGGGPEAFF	TGCGCCAGCAGCCAGTTAGGGGGAGGGCCTGAAGCTTTCTTT
TRBJ2-7	TRBD1	many	TRBV5-1	CASKHLQGNYEQYF	TGCGCCAGTAAACACCTACAGGGGAACTACGAGCAGTACTTC
TRBJ2-3	-	many	TRBV29-1	CSVAGGNTDTQYF	TGCAGCGTTGCTGGGGGTAACACAGATACGCAGTATTTT
TRBJ1-1	-	-	TRBV20-1	CSASKGVDTEAFF	TGCAGTGCTAGTAAGGGGGTGGACACTGAAGCTTTCTTT
TRBJ2-1	-	many	TRBV20-1	CSATPLGQEFSYNEQFF	TGCAGTGCTACCCCCTTGGGGCAGGAGTTCTCCTACAATGAGCAGTTCTTC
TRBJ1-1	TRBD1	-	TRBV4-3	CASSQEGQGWDTEAFF	TGCGCCAGCAGCCAAGAAGGACAGGGGTGGGACACTGAAGCTTTCTTT
TRBJ2-1	-	few	TRBV4-3	CASSQEAGPQGGYNEQFF	TGCGCCAGCAGCCAAGAGGCCGGGCCGCAGGGGGGTTACAATGAGCAGTTCTTC
TRBJ1-5	-	-	TRBV2	CASSAEGRYQPQHF	TGTGCCAGCAGTGCCGAGGGCAGATATCAGCCCCAGCATTTT
TRBJ2-2	-	few	TRBV28	CASSFSGWDTGELFF	TGTGCCAGCAGTTTTAGCGGTTGGGACACCGGGGAGCTGTTTTTT
TRBJ1-2	-	many	TRBV4-3	CASSPGKGLYGWTF	TGCGCCAGCAGCCCAGGGAAGGGGTTATATGGCTGGACCTTC
TRBJ2-3	-	many	TRBV10-1	CASSGRGWTDTQYF	TGCGCCAGCAGTGGACGGGGGTGGACAGATACGCAGTATTTT
TRBJ1-1	-	many	TRBV7-2	CASSAQLPGTEAFF	TGTGCCAGCAGCGCACAGCTCCCGGGGACTGAAGCTTTCTTT
TRBJ1-1	TRBD1	many	TRBV12-3/TRBV12-4	CASKGQGDTEAFF	TGTGCCAGCAAGGGACAGGGTGACACTGAAGCTTTCTTT
TRBJ2-5	TRBD2	-	TRBV10-3	CAISEGLAGAQETQYF	TGTGCCATCAGTGAAGGACTAGCGGGGGCGCAAGAGACCCAGTACTTC
TRBJ2-5	-	few	TRBV20-1	CSARDLRGMETQYF	TGCAGTGCTAGAGATCTGCGGGGTATGGAGACCCAGTACTTC
TRBJ2-2	TRBD2	-	TRBV28	CASSLLAGGLNTGELFF	TGTGCCAGCAGTCTGCTAGCGGGGGGATTGAACACCGGGGAGCTGTTTTTT
TRBJ2-3	-	many	TRBV20-1	CSPSPWEDTQYF	TGCAGTCCGTCCCCCTGGGAGGATACGCAGTATTTT